These 18 T cell receptor beta chains share one sample of origin, sequenced in a study of vaccination and CD4 T cells after COVID-19. The treatment is: roughly nine-day PBMC culture with coronavirus spike peptide pools or control peptides (ViraFEST assay). The antigens these receptors bind are not known. Sequencing of the DNA from cultured CD4+ T cells was carried out with the Oncomine TCR Beta short-read assay. TCRdb processed the PCR reads anew with MiXCR; each CDR3 protein has one entry. The table records 15,000 to 25,000 distinct CDR3 sequences, around 50% of them present only once. The sequencing sample was made of CD4+ T cells from blood, cultured in vitro. The receptors were sampled from a human donor who had recovered from COVID-19.

The rearrangement uses TRBV6-1 and TRBJ1-5; 10 nucleotides align to TRBD1. CDR1 is MNHNS and CDR2 is SASEGT in the germline V gene. V was pared by 6 bases and J by 7 bases, with 6 bases of the junction left unmatched. This CDR3 is 14 amino acids long. The CDR3 DNA follows: TGTGCCAGCAGCCGGGACAGGGGAGAGCAGCCCCAGCATTTT. This codes for CASSRDRGEQPQHF.

This clonotype has a handful of counts. The chain couples TRBV6-5 to TRBJ2-3; no reliable D call. Per the germline V gene, CDR1 is MNHEY and CDR2 is SVGAGI. V was trimmed by 0 bases and J by 0 bases, leaving 10 bases between them. The CDR3 covers 16 residues. For the CDR3, the DNA is TGTGCCAGCAGTTACTCCCAAGCCCAAAGCACAGATACGCAGTATTTT. Its translation is CASSYSQAQSTDTQYF.

The chain combines TRBV4-3 with TRBJ1-6; no reliable D call. This CDR3 comprises 15 residues. Trimming cost V 1 base and J 5 bases, with 9 bases left between them. The germline V gene has CDR1 LGHNA and CDR2 YSLEER. The DNA of the CDR3 is TGCGCCAGCAGCCAAGTCGTGAATCATAATTCACCCCTCCACTTT. Its protein is CASSQVVNHNSPLHF.

The chain links TRBV21-1 to TRBJ2-5. TRBV21-1 is designated a pseudogene. The CDR3 covers 13 residues. In DNA, the CDR3 is TGTGCCAGCAGCAGGTTCCTCCAAGAGACCCAGTACTTC. The encoded protein is CASSRFLQETQYF.

This chain connects TRBV21-1 to TRBJ1-4. TRBV21-1 is annotated as a pseudogene. This CDR3 is built from 14 residues. This chain's CDR3 is CASSQCHSDEKLFF. The DNA for the CDR3 is TGTGCCAGCAGCCAATGTCACAGCGATGAAAAACTGTTTTTT.

There are a few counts of this clonotype. The J gene is TRBJ1-5, the V gene TRBV19; tentative D call: TRBD1 (6 bases). V was shortened by 5 bases and J by 11 bases, with 16 bases between the two germline ends. CDR1 and CDR2 from the germline V gene are LNHDA and SQIVND (reference sequence). CDR3 size: 13 residues. CDR3 sequence reads: CASSVLQGWAQHF. CDR3 bases: TGTGCCAGTAGTGTCTTACAGGGATGGGCCCAGCATTTT.

The V call is TRBV23-1, the J call TRBJ2-2; TRBD1 matches 7 bases. TRBV23-1 is marked as an open reading frame, function uncertain. The CDR3 is 16 residues long. Trimming cost V 2 bases and J 4 bases; bases outside gene matches: 7. The CDR3 bases are TGCGCCAGCAGTCAAAACGACCGGGACAGCACCGGGGAGCTGTTTTTT. It is translated as CASSQNDRDSTGELFF.

The rearrangement joins TRBV5-1 to TRBJ2-1, with 8 positions matching TRBD2. The CDR3 is made up of 16 amino acids. Germline V lookup: CDR1 SGHRS, CDR2 YFSETQ. Trimming removed 1 base from V and 4 bases from J; junction bases left unmatched: 7. CDR3 region: CASSLWGREEYNEQFF. The DNA for the CDR3 is TGCGCCAGCAGCTTGTGGGGGCGGGAGGAGTACAATGAGCAGTTCTTC.

J is TRBJ2-3 and V is TRBV10-3, with no clear D. V lost 8 bases and J 2 bases, leaving 14 bases between the germline ends. Per the germline V gene, CDR1 is ENHRY and CDR2 is SYGVKD. The length of the CDR3 is 14 residues. The CDR3 nucleotides are TGTGCCATCGCTTTTTCCTCGAACACAGATACGCAGTATTTT. Translating gives CAIAFSSNTDTQYF.

The chain has TRBV2 and TRBJ1-5, with 7 bases that match TRBD1. This CDR3 region has 15 residues. The V gene end was trimmed by 6 bases and the J gene end by 6 bases; junction bases not matched to a gene: 11. Germline-derived CDR1 and CDR2 are SNHLY and FYNNEI. CDR3 coding DNA: TGTGCCAGCAGCGGAGGAGGGGGCGCGGTTCAGCCCCAGCATTTT. Translated: CASSGGGGAVQPQHF.

This clonotype was counted a few times. This chain uses TRBV28 with TRBJ1-5, with D perhaps matching TRBD1 (6 bases). The CDR3 has 15 residues. Germline CDR1 MDHEN, CDR2 SYDVKM. V lost 6 bases and J lost 0, with 12 bases in between. The CDR3 region has the DNA TGTGCCAGCAGACAGGGTTCCCATAGCAATCAGCCCCAGCATTTT. It encodes CASRQGSHSNQPQHF.

This clonotype was picked up a small number of times. The rearrangement joins TRBV6-1 to TRBJ2-5; D perhaps matches TRBD2 (5 bases). V was trimmed by 0 bases and J by 5 bases, leaving 19 bases between them. The CDR3 covers 17 residues. Germline V gene sequence: CDR1 MNHNS, CDR2 SASEGT. CDR3 sequence (DNA): TGTGCCAGCAGTGAAGCGATCGGAGGAGGCCCGGGGGAGACCCAGTACTTC. This gives the protein CASSEAIGGGPGETQYF.

This clonotype is medium-sized in the sample. This chain joins TRBV20-1 and TRBJ2-7; D gene uncertain. V was shortened by 3 bases and J by 6 bases, with 9 bases between the two germline ends. This CDR3 is 11 amino acids long. CDR1 and CDR2 from the germline V gene are DFQATT and SNEGSKA (reference sequence). In DNA form, the CDR3 reads TGCAGTGCTAGGGGCAAAGGCGAGCAGTACTTC. Protein product: CSARGKGEQYF.

This sequence joins TRBV2 and TRBJ1-6; 10 nucleotides align to TRBD1. J lost 6 bases, V lost 6 bases, and 8 bases had no gene match. The CDR3 covers 16 residues. Germline lookup yields CDR1 SNHLY and CDR2 FYNNEI. The CDR3 region is CASSRIGTGVNSPLHF. The CDR3 DNA reads TGTGCCAGCAGCCGCATTGGGACAGGGGTTAATTCACCCCTCCACTTT.

This CDR3 reads CASSKDRGYTEAFF. The DNA of the CDR3 is TGCGCCAGCAGCAAGGACAGGGGTTACACTGAAGCTTTCTTT. The chain couples TRBV4-3 to TRBJ1-1; TRBD1 aligns across 9 bases. Germline V gives CDR1 LGHNA, CDR2 YSLEER. The J segment lost 3 bases and the V segment lost 5 bases, leaving 4 bases of the junction unmatched. CDR3 length equals 14 residues.

This rearrangement joins TRBV29-1 to TRBJ2-2; D possibly corresponds to TRBD1 (5 bases). Germline V gives CDR1 SQVTM, CDR2 ANQGSEA. The CDR3 consists of 14 residues. V was trimmed by 5 bases and J by 3 bases, leaving 13 bases between them. CDR3: CSVLGAFDTGELFF. The CDR3 DNA follows: TGCAGCGTTTTAGGGGCATTCGACACCGGGGAGCTGTTTTTT.

On this clonotype itself: At one end the junction does not follow the germline gene, possibly because of a read error. This rearrangement joins TRBV11-3 to TRBJ2-2; D remains unclear. CDR1 is SGHNT and CDR2 is YENEEA in the germline V gene. The CDR3 covers 12 residues. The CDR3 DNA follows: TGTGCCAGCAGCCTAGACACCGGGGAGCTGTTTTTT. Its protein product is CASSLDTGELFF.

The sample holds one count of this clonotype. The rearrangement uses TRBV6-2 or TRBV6-3 and TRBJ1-4, with D perhaps matching TRBD1 (6 bases). The germline CDR1 and CDR2 sequences are MNHEY and SVGEGT. The germline V and J ends were trimmed by 6 bases and 8 bases, with 16 bases remaining between them. The CDR3 has 14 residues. CDR3 sequence (DNA): TGTGCCAGCAGACCACAGGGACGAGCGGAAAAACTGTTTTTT. This sequence encodes CASRPQGRAEKLFF.